One and the same sample provided the 25 T cell receptor beta chains below, sequenced in a study of blood T cell repertoires in COVID-19. Using immunoSEQ multiplex PCR, the repertoire was profiled, and TCRdb retains in-frame clones only, with some absent. Of nearly 50,000 clones detected, 87% appear once; the ten largest clones hold 2.1%. Sequencing was done on a sample of peripheral blood. Every receptor here comes from an elderly woman with COVID-19, enrolled during active disease.

V is TRBV5-1 and J is TRBJ1-1, with TRBD1 as a possible D gene (5 bases). Germline V gene data show CDR1 as SGHRS and CDR2 as YFSETQ. The CDR3 length is 13 residues. V dropped 0 bases and J dropped 5 bases, with 8 bases sitting between them. CDR3 nucleotide sequence: TGCGCCAGCAGCTTGGAGGGGAGGACTGAAGCTTTCTTT. Protein: CASSLEGRTEAFF.

The V gene is TRBV6-5, the J gene TRBJ2-7, with 8 bases matching TRBD1. The CDR3 is made up of 14 amino acids. The germline V gene has CDR1 MNHEY and CDR2 SVGAGI. J lost 5 bases, V lost 6 bases, and 9 bases had no gene match. CDR3 sequence reads: CASRSGGEFHEQYF. The CDR3 nucleotides are TGTGCCAGCAGGTCAGGGGGCGAATTCCACGAGCAGTACTTC.

The V call is TRBV21-1, the J call TRBJ2-5; the table gives TRBD1 as D, unverified against the DNA. TRBV21-1 is given as a pseudogene. The CDR3 is 16 amino acids. The CDR3 bases are TGTGCCAGCAGCAAAGCGCTGATGGGGACAGGGGAGACCCAGTACTTC. Protein: CASSKALMGTGETQYF.

The rearrangement uses TRBV28 and TRBJ1-2; 9 bases agree with TRBD1. Unmatched junction bases numbered 6, after V lost 2 bases and J lost 2 bases. The CDR3 is made up of 16 amino acids. CDR1 is MDHEN and CDR2 is SYDVKM in the germline V gene. In DNA form, the CDR3 reads TGTGCCAGCAGTTTACCGGGACAGGGTAGGAACTATGGCTACACCTTC. As protein: CASSLPGQGRNYGYTF.

This chain connects TRBV15 to TRBJ1-3, with 8 positions matching TRBD1. After removal of 4 bases from V and 1 base from J, the junction contained 6 bases not matched to a gene. The CDR3 extends over 16 amino acids. Germline V lookup: CDR1 LNHNV, CDR2 YYDKDF (reference sequence). CDR3 amino acids: CATSISTGASGNTIYF. The CDR3, as DNA: TGTGCCACCAGCATATCGACAGGGGCATCTGGAAACACCATATATTTT.

The V gene is TRBV7-9, the J gene TRBJ1-2, with 7 bases lining up with TRBD1. Trimming removed 5 bases from V and 7 bases from J; junction bases left unmatched: 13. Germline V lookup: CDR1 SEHNR, CDR2 FQNEAQ (reference sequence). This CDR3 spans 15 amino acids. The CDR3 nucleotides are TGTGCCAGCAGCAAGCAGACAGGGTCCGTGCGTGGCTACACCTTC. This codes for CASSKQTGSVRGYTF.

The chain carries TRBV9 and TRBJ2-3; 8 bases agree with TRBD2. The V gene end was trimmed by 6 bases and the J gene end by 3 bases; junction bases not matched to a gene: 6. The CDR3 runs 14 residues. The germline V gene encodes CDR1 SGDLS and CDR2 YYNGEE. CDR3 nucleotides: TGTGCCAGCACCCGGGGGGGCAGGACAGATACGCAGTATTTT. This translates into CASTRGGRTDTQYF.

This clone appeared a single time. The chain links TRBV5-5 to TRBJ2-7; 9 positions match TRBD1. The CDR3 contains 15 residues. From germline, CDR1 is SGHKS and CDR2 YYEKEE (reference sequence). V lost 0 bases, J lost 4 bases, and 5 bases stayed unmatched. CDR3 protein: CASSLGLTGGYEQYF. CDR3 sequence (DNA): TGTGCCAGCAGCTTGGGGTTGACAGGGGGGTACGAGCAGTACTTC.

J is TRBJ1-1 and V is TRBV7-9; a weak D match, TRBD1 (6 bases). CDR3 length: 15 residues. The V gene lost 3 bases and the J gene lost 3 bases, with 14 bases spanning the gap. Germline V gene data show CDR1 as SEHNR and CDR2 as FQNEAQ (reference sequence). CDR3 coding DNA: TGTGCCAGCAGCTTTACAGGGAGGGGAGACACTGAAGCTTTCTTT. Translation gives CASSFTGRGDTEAFF.

This chain connects TRBV28 to TRBJ2-7; TRBD1 matches at 9 bases. CDR1 is MDHEN and CDR2 is SYDVKM in the germline V gene. V was clipped by 6 bases and J by 2 bases; unmatched bases: 5. CDR3 size: 14 residues. CDR3 bases: TGTGCCAGCAGCGGGACAGGGCGAACCTACGAGCAGTACTTC. Its translation is CASSGTGRTYEQYF.

V and J are TRBV18 and TRBJ2-2, with D maybe TRBD1 (5 bases). The CDR3 extends over 16 amino acids. Germline-derived CDR1 and CDR2 are KGHSH and LQKENI. The V and J ends lost 4 bases and 0 bases respectively, with 12 bases between them. The CDR3 here is CASSLQGNANTGELFF. The CDR3 nucleotides are TGTGCCAGCTCACTTCAGGGTAACGCGAACACCGGGGAGCTGTTTTTT.

This chain links TRBV5-5 with TRBJ2-7; the match to TRBD2 covers 11 bases. The CDR3 has 16 amino acids. The V segment lost 3 bases and the J segment 1 base; nucleotides outside the gene matches: 6. CDR1 and CDR2 from the germline V gene are SGHKS and YYEKEE (reference sequence). The CDR3 bases are TGTGCCAGCAGCTGGGCGACTAGCGGGACGTCCTACGAGCAGTACTTC. This encodes CASSWATSGTSYEQYF.

The rearrangement links TRBV11-2 to TRBJ2-7, with 10 bases identical to TRBD1. This CDR3 has 15 amino acids. The V and J ends lost 5 bases and 2 bases, in that order; junction bases with no gene match: 6. Looked up from germline, CDR1 is SGHAT and CDR2 is FQNNGV. DNA of the CDR3: TGTGCCAGCAGCGCGACCGGGACAGGGGCCTACGAGCAGTACTTC. This gives the protein CASSATGTGAYEQYF.

This clone has only one observation. The chain combines TRBV6-5 with TRBJ2-7; 9 bases are a match to TRBD1. Germline values: CDR1 MNHEY, CDR2 SVGAGI. J gave up 2 bases and V 6 bases, and 5 bases lay outside the gene matches. This CDR3 has 14 residues. CDR3 in amino acids: CASSPDRGPYEQYF. CDR3 in DNA: TGTGCCAGCAGCCCGGACAGGGGACCCTACGAGCAGTACTTC.

The chain couples TRBV11-2 to TRBJ1-2, with 8 bases that match TRBD1. The CDR3 is made up of 15 amino acids. The germline V gene has CDR1 SGHAT and CDR2 FQNNGV. V trimming: 1 base; J trimming: 4 bases; junction bases outside the gene matches: 5. The CDR3 reads CASSLVTDRGYGYTF. The DNA for the CDR3 is TGTGCCAGCAGCTTAGTCACCGACAGGGGCTATGGCTACACCTTC.

The chain uses TRBV28 and TRBJ2-7; 8 positions match TRBD2. CDR1 and CDR2 from the germline V gene are MDHEN and SYDVKM. The CDR3 sequence is 16 residues long. With 5 bases clipped from V and 1 base from J, the junction kept 10 bases outside the gene matches. In nucleotides, the CDR3 is TGTGCCAGCAGTATACCGACTAGCGTGGGGTCCTACGAGCAGTACTTC. This encodes CASSIPTSVGSYEQYF.

The chain carries TRBV5-1 and TRBJ2-1; 9 bases agree with TRBD1. The trim removed 4 bases at V and 8 bases at J, leaving 13 bases unmatched. The germline CDR1 and CDR2 sequences are SGHRS and YFSETQ. The CDR3 totals 16 residues. Here the CDR3 reads CASSLIRGTGIYEQFF. The DNA of the CDR3 is TGCGCCAGCAGCCTGATACGGGGGACAGGGATCTATGAGCAGTTCTTC.

This chain joins TRBV5-1 and TRBJ1-2; a weak D match, TRBD1 (6 bases). The CDR3 consists of 13 residues. Between the trimmed V and J ends, which lost 4 bases and 4 bases, there was a span of 11 bases. The germline gives CDR1 SGHRS, CDR2 YFSETQ. The CDR3 loop is CASSLGQLYGYTF. DNA of the CDR3: TGCGCCAGCAGCCTTGGACAGCTCTATGGCTACACCTTC. Variable domain in full (rest from reference TRBV5-1 and TRBJ1-2): KAGVTQTPRYLIKTRGQQVTLSCSPISGHRSVSWYQQTPGQGLQFLFEYFSETQRNKGNFPGRFSGRQFSNSRSEMNVSTLELGDSALYLCASSLGQLYGYTFGSGTRLTVV.

In this sample, this clone turned up a few times. This chain uses TRBV14 with TRBJ1-1; D call uncertain. The CDR3 is 13 amino acids. V gave up 0 bases and J gave up 10 bases, with 12 bases separating them. Germline CDR1 is SGHDN and CDR2 is FVKESK. The CDR3 sequence: CASSQDRRVPAFF. CDR3 coding DNA: TGTGCCAGCAGCCAAGATCGGAGGGTCCCAGCTTTCTTT.

The CDR3 DNA reads as TGTGCCAGCAGCCCTAGCGGGAGGGCCGTCTACGAGCAGTACTTC. This gives the protein CASSPSGRAVYEQYF. The chain recombines TRBV3-1 (or the pseudogene TRBV3-2) with TRBJ2-7; 12 nucleotides line up with TRBD2. The CDR3 totals 15 residues. J gave up 3 bases and V 4 bases, and 4 bases lay outside the gene matches. Germline V lookup: CDR1 LGHDT, CDR2 YNNKEL (reference sequence).

The chain joins TRBV29-1 to TRBJ2-2, with a weak D call TRBD1 (5 bases). The germline V gene has CDR1 SQVTM and CDR2 ANQGSEA. The V and J ends lost 6 bases and 1 base respectively, with 9 bases between them. This CDR3 has 13 amino acids. The CDR3, as DNA: TGCAGCGTCAGCAGGGAGAACACCGGGGAGCTGTTTTTT. Protein sequence: CSVSRENTGELFF.

This clone appeared a few times. The J gene is TRBJ2-7, the V gene TRBV5-1, with 8 bases aligning to TRBD1. CDR1 SGHRS and CDR2 YFSETQ come from the germline V gene. There are 15 residues in the CDR3. The ends lost 7 bases at V and 2 bases at J; junction bases unmatched: 11. The CDR3 bases are TGCGCCAGCCGGTTTGGGACAGGTCAAGCCTACGAGCAGTACTTC. Translating it yields CASRFGTGQAYEQYF.

The chain couples TRBV6-5 to TRBJ2-7, with 9 bases identical to TRBD1. Germline V gives CDR1 MNHEY, CDR2 SVGAGI. This CDR3 is built from 14 residues. V lost 6 bases and J lost 4; bases outside the gene matches: 7. CDR3 bases: TGTGCCAGCAGGGCGGGACAGGGAGTGTACGAGCAGTACTTC. It translates to CASRAGQGVYEQYF.

The chain recombines TRBV5-1 with TRBJ1-3, with 7 positions matching TRBD1. CDR3 length: 14 residues. Germline V gene data show CDR1 as SGHRS and CDR2 as YFSETQ. V was pared by 4 bases and J by 1 base, with 2 bases of the junction left unmatched. The CDR3 loop is CASSQGVSGNTIYF. DNA for the CDR3: TGCGCCAGCAGCCAGGGGGTTTCTGGAAACACCATATATTTT.

Here the CDR3 reads CASSALLGQHNLNTEAFF. CDR3 coding DNA: TGTGCCAGCAGTGCCTTGCTCGGACAGCACAATCTGAACACTGAAGCTTTCTTT. The V and J genes are TRBV6-1 and TRBJ1-1, with D perhaps matching TRBD1 (6 bases). Germline lookup yields CDR1 MNHNS and CDR2 SASEGT. The CDR3 contains 18 residues. The germline V and J ends were trimmed by 4 bases and 0 bases, with 21 bases remaining between them.